Included here is one TCR beta chain sequence, with context. In this sample, this clone turned up a few times. The target of this receptor is not known. Base-call qualities are not available, and no considerably larger clone is one nucleotide away. This specimen belongs to a study of T cell changes during pregnancy in multiple sclerosis (dated by TCRdb to 2018 to 2020). For context, the study as a whole: In women with multiple sclerosis, the researchers looked at how the T cell repertoire shifted as pregnancy progressed.

Compared with germline, V lacks 1 base and J lacks 0 bases; bases without a gene match: 11. CDR1 MGHRA and CDR2 YSYEKL are derived from the germline V gene. Including the terminal cysteine and phenylalanine, the CDR3 comprises 18 residues. Only the CDR3 part of the read is kept: 54 bases, read in frame from the first base. Libraries were constructed by the immunoSEQ multiplex PCR assay. The table was pulled from immuneACCESS by TCRdb, which kept in-frame rearrangements only. Such tables lose some clones; where checked, under half of the loss comes from unresolved V genes, and the rest has no known cause. In all, the sample holds about 40,000 clones, and approximately 90% of those were seen once. Around 0.78% of the sample is held by the ten biggest clonotypes.

The clonotype was recovered from a female donor with multiple sclerosis, enrolled in a pregnancy study. Specimen: CD4+ T cells from peripheral blood mononuclear cells, collected before pregnancy. Recombination linked TRBV4-1 to TRBJ2-7; TRBD2 aligns with 8 central bases. The CDR3 amino acid sequence is: CASSQVLRREALSYEQYF. The base sequence is TGCGCCAGCAGCCAAGTGCTTAGGCGGGAGGCCCTCTCCTACGAGCAGTACTTC.